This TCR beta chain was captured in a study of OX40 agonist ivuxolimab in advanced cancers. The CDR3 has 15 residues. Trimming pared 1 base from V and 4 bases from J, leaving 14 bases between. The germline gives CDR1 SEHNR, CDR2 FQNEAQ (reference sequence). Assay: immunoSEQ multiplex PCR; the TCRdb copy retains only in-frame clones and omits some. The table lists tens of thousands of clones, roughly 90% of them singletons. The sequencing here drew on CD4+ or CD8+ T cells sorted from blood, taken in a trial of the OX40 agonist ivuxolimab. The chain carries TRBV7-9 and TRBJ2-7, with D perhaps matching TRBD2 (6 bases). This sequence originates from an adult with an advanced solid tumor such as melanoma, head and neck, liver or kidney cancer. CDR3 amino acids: CASSLDLGLHYEQYF. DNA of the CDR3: TGTGCCAGCAGCTTAGATTTGGGACTCCATTACGAGCAGTACTTC.